What follows are 13 T cell receptor beta chains derived from one specimen sequenced in a study of tumor-infiltrating lymphocytes in primary liver carcinoma. Total RNA amounting to around 530 ng was the source from which TCR beta cDNA was made with a constant-region primer. A slightly modified ARM-PCR protocol with three nested multiplex PCR rounds produced these TCR beta libraries. Two initial PCR rounds of 10 to 11 cycles each paired TRBV1-TRBV30 forward primers with a C-beta reverse primer. Each CDR3 protein is one row after TCRdb ran MiXCR on the multiplex PCR reads. Here the sample spans around 80,000 distinct CDR3 sequences, around 66% being singletons. RNA and DNA were co-extracted from about 19-30 mg of unsorted bulk tissue. The sample was tumor-adjacent normal liver tissue. The receptors originated from a man between 35 and 55 years old with primary liver carcinoma and hepatitis B virus infection.

The chain couples TRBV7-8 to TRBJ2-1; possible D gene TRBD2, 5 bases. CDR1 is SGHVS and CDR2 is FQNEAQ in the germline V gene. V was trimmed by 1 base and J by 7 bases, leaving 20 bases between them. The CDR3 is 17 residues long. CDR3 in DNA: TGTGCCAGCAGCTTAGGTTGGCTACCAGAGGAGGATAATGAGCAGTTCTTC. It yields the protein CASSLGWLPEEDNEQFF.

In regard to this clonotype: This may stem from a read error, because a much larger clone lies one nucleotide away. This chain joins TRBV7-9 and TRBJ2-3; maybe TRBD2 (6 bases). Per the germline V gene, CDR1 is SEHNR and CDR2 is FQNEAQ (reference sequence). The CDR3 totals 14 residues. The CDR3 sequence is CGSELNGGEDTQYF. The CDR3 nucleotides are TGTGGCAGCGAACTCAACGGGGGAGAAGATACGCAGTATTTT.

This clonotype was found a few times. The chain is built from TRBV13 and TRBJ1-2, with D possibly TRBD1 on 5 matching bases. The V gene's germline CDR1 is PRHDT and CDR2 FYEKMQ (reference sequence). The germline V and J ends were trimmed by 5 bases and 7 bases, with 14 bases remaining between them. There are 13 residues in the CDR3. The CDR3 DNA is TGTGCCAGCAGCCCAGTTACAGGCAGTGGCTACACCTTC. Translated, it gives CASSPVTGSGYTF. The full variable domain, rest sourced from reference TRBV13 and TRBJ1-2, is AAGVIQSPRHLIKEKRETATLKCYPIPRHDTVYWYQQGPGQDPQFLISFYEKMQSDKGSIPDRFSAQQFSDYHSELNMSSLELGDSALYFCASSPVTGSGYTFGSGTRLTVV.

A remark on this clonotype: This may arise from a read error, as a much more abundant clone is one base away. The V gene is TRBV28, the J gene TRBJ2-7; possible D gene TRBD2, 5 bases. Germline CDR1 and CDR2: MDHEN and SYDVKM. Trimming stripped 4 bases from V and 2 bases from J, with 9 bases between. This CDR3 has 13 amino acids. The CDR3 protein is CASSSLAAYEQYF. The CDR3 DNA sequence: TGTGCCAGCAGTTCCCTAGCAGCCTACGAGCAGTACTTC.

Details on this clonotype: One junction end does not reproduce the germline sequence, and a read error may be involved. The gene calls are TRBV6-6 and TRBJ1-5; D unclear. The CDR3 has 15 amino acids. Per the germline V gene, CDR1 is MNHNY and CDR2 is SVGAGI (reference sequence). The CDR3 is CASTLGGRVSQPQHF. DNA for the CDR3: TGTGCTAGCACCCTGGGAGGGAGGGTTAGTCAGCCCCAGCATTTT.

As concerns this clonotype: One junction end does not reproduce the germline sequence, and a read error may be involved. This chain uses TRBV11-2 with TRBJ1-2; 8 nucleotides agree with TRBD1. This CDR3 is 15 amino acids long. Germline V gene data show CDR1 as SGHAT and CDR2 as FQNNGV. This CDR3 is CACSYTGGSSPGYTF. The DNA of the CDR3 is TGTGCCTGCAGCTATACAGGGGGTTCCTCCCCTGGCTACACCTTT.

This clonotype showed up just once. A much larger clone is a single base away; this may be a read error. The chain uses TRBV28 and TRBJ2-3; either TRBD1 or TRBD2 may fit D (5 bases each). Germline V lookup: CDR1 MDHEN, CDR2 SYDVKM. The CDR3 is 15 amino acids. In nucleotides, the CDR3 is TGTGACAGCAGTCCCAGGGACGACACCTGGGATACGCAGTATTTT. Protein product: CDSSPRDDTWDTQYF.

This clonotype showed up just once. This may be a read error, as it is one base from a much larger clone. This chain joins TRBV11-2 and TRBJ2-3; D not resolved. V was trimmed by 2 bases and J by 0 bases, leaving 6 bases between them. CDR3 length: 14 amino acids. The germline V gene has CDR1 SGHAT and CDR2 FQNNGV. CDR3 sequence reads: CASSLFGSTDTQYF. CDR3 coding DNA: TGTGCCAGCAGCTTATTTGGGAGCACAGATACGCAGTATTTT.

Points on this clonotype: An end of the junction does not agree with germline; a read error may underlie this. V is TRBV7-8 and J is TRBJ2-3; TRBD1 or TRBD2 may be the D gene (5 bases each). This CDR3 region has 16 residues. Germline CDR1 is SGHVS and CDR2 is FQNEAQ. Written as DNA, the CDR3 is TGTGCCAGCAGCTTAAGTGCGTCGGGGACCACAGATACGCTGTATTTT. Translating gives CASSLSASGTTDTLYF.

The table lists this clonotype with a count of one. The conserved phenylalanine or tryptophan normally closing the CDR3 is absent here, so this likely arose from a read error. It is unclear where the CDR3 begins or ends on the DNA, so no DNA is shown, and the CDR3 is as TCRdb lists it. This sequence joins TRBV29-1 and TRBJ2-3; the listed D gene, TRBD2, was not tested against the DNA. The CDR3 is 13 amino acids long, termini counted. Germline values: CDR1 SQVTM, CDR2 ANQGSEA. The CDR3 sequence: CSVEREGRNTQYY.

As for this clonotype: A much larger clonotype is one base distant, so this may be a read error. J is TRBJ2-3 and V is TRBV6-4, with 9 bases that match TRBD1. This CDR3 has 15 residues. The germline V gene has CDR1 MRHNA and CDR2 SNTAGT. This CDR3 is CANSDSDRGVDTQYF. Here the CDR3 DNA reads TGTGCCAACAGTGACTCGGACAGGGGCGTAGATACGCAGTATTTT.

Remarks on this clonotype: One junction end disagrees with the germline gene, perhaps due to a read error. This rearrangement joins TRBV5-1 to TRBJ2-1, with TRBD1 matching over 9 bases. The V gene's germline CDR1 is SGHRS and CDR2 YFSETQ. The CDR3 is made up of 14 amino acids. The CDR3 reads CPSSGGQGSNEQFF. The CDR3 nucleotides read TGCCCCAGCAGCGGTGGACAGGGGAGCAATGAGCAATTCTTC.

As to this clonotype: One end of the junction fails to match germline, which may point to a read error. The chain recombines TRBV14 with TRBJ2-3; D remains ambiguous. The germline V gene has CDR1 SGHDN and CDR2 FVKESK. The CDR3 totals 15 residues. CDR3 residues: CASSLQLLGTDTQYF. In DNA, the CDR3 is TGTGCCAGTAGCCTACAACTTCTAGGCACAGATACGCAGTATTTT.